This section outlines one TCR beta chain sequence together with its context. The entry originates in a study of T-cell memory formation after mild COVID-19. TCR alpha and TCR beta cDNA libraries carrying sample barcodes and UMIs were produced by 5'RACE using constant-segment primers. MiXCR, applied by TCRdb to the 5' RACE reads, yields one record per CDR3 protein. Of roughly 300,000 distinct CDR3 sequences listed, under 8.5% are singletons. V lost 6 bases to trimming and J lost 5 bases, with 17 bases between them. The CDR3 spans 14 residues. Germline V gene lookup returns CDR1 MNHEY and CDR2 SVGAGI. The TCR was taken from a man younger than 30 who had mild COVID-19 (a few samples of this study predate the infection). Cell type and time point are not known. The specimen was PBMCs or a T cell subset sorted from them (not recorded which). V is TRBV6-5 and J is TRBJ2-7; D may be TRBD2 (5 bases). The CDR3 DNA is TGTGCCAGCAGCTCCGACTACTCGGGGAACGAGCAGTACGTC. It encodes CASSSDYSGNEQYV.